One sample yielded the 10 T cell receptor beta chains listed below, sequenced in a study of cytomegalovirus exposure and HLA in healthy donors. Use of 60 Vbeta and 13 Jbeta primers characterized the PCR. The protocol was immunoSEQ multiplex PCR, while the TCRdb copy is restricted to in-frame clones and leaves out a portion. This table has about 190,000 clones, 81% appearing once. Sequenced: PBMCs. These receptors came from a man aged 40-49 years in good health and CMV-seropositive.

This clone was found a few times. The gene calls are TRBV2 and TRBJ1-5, with a weak D call TRBD1 (6 bases). The germline CDR1 and CDR2 sequences are SNHLY and FYNNEI. The CDR3 contains 14 residues. Trimming stripped 5 bases from V and 4 bases from J, with 12 bases between. CDR3 sequence (DNA): TGTGCCAGCAGTCGGGACAACTGGAATCAGCCCCAGCATTTT. Translation: CASSRDNWNQPQHF. Drawing the rest from reference TRBV2 and TRBJ1-5, the complete variable domain is EPEVTQTPSHQVTQMGQEVILRCVPISNHLYFYWYRQILGQKVEFLVSFYNNEISEKSEIFDDQFSVERPDGSNFTLKIRSTKLEDSAMYFCASSRDNWNQPQHFGDGTRLSIL.

The V call is TRBV7-9, the J call TRBJ2-4; the D gene is possibly TRBD2 (5 bases). Germline assignment: CDR1 SEHNR and CDR2 FQNEAQ (reference sequence). The CDR3 totals 13 residues. Trimming stripped 5 bases from V and 4 bases from J, with 9 bases between. CDR3 loop: CASSQSGKNIQYF. CDR3 bases: TGTGCCAGCAGCCAGAGCGGAAAAAACATTCAGTACTTC. The whole variable domain, remainder taken from reference TRBV7-9 and TRBJ2-4, is DTGVSQNPRHKITKRGQNVTFRCDPISEHNRLYWYRQTLGQGPEFLTYFQNEAQLEKSRLLSDRFSAERPKGSFSTLEIQRTEQGDSAMYLCASSQSGKNIQYFGAGTRLSVL.

J is TRBJ2-3 and V is TRBV27; 14 bases map to TRBD2. Germline values: CDR1 MNHEY, CDR2 SMNVEV (reference sequence). J gave up 0 bases and V 6 bases, and 20 bases lay outside the gene matches. This CDR3 contains 22 residues. The CDR3 spells CASSRSRLTTSGRASSTDTQYF. CDR3 nucleotides: TGTGCCAGCAGCCGCTCCCGCCTGACGACTAGCGGGAGGGCCTCTAGCACAGATACGCAGTATTTT.

The chain carries TRBV7-8 and TRBJ2-7; tentative D call: TRBD2 (6 bases). V lost 4 bases, J lost 7 bases, and 17 bases lay in between. CDR1 is SGHVS, CDR2 FQNEAQ, per germline. The CDR3 loop spans 14 amino acids. CDR3 sequence: CASSYERLVGEQYF. CDR3 in DNA: TGTGCCAGCAGCTACGAGCGACTAGTTGGGGAGCAGTACTTC.

V is TRBV6-5 and J is TRBJ2-7; 8 nucleotides agree with TRBD1. CDR1 and CDR2 from the germline V gene are MNHEY and SVGAGI. The CDR3 length is 13 residues. With V trimmed by 5 bases and J by 13 bases, 13 bases remained unmatched. The chain's CDR3 is CASSQPPPGQAYF. In nucleotides, the CDR3 is TGTGCCAGCAGTCAACCCCCCCCGGGACAGGCCTACTTC.

The chain uses TRBV7-9 and TRBJ2-3; TRBD1 matches 7 bases. Per germline, CDR1 SEHNR and CDR2 FQNEAQ (reference sequence). The V segment lost 1 base and the J segment 0 bases; nucleotides outside the gene matches: 7. This CDR3 spans 17 amino acids. CDR3 protein: CASSLGASGGSTDTQYF. For the CDR3, the DNA is TGTGCCAGCAGCTTAGGGGCGTCAGGGGGAAGCACAGATACGCAGTATTTT. Supplemented by reference TRBV7-9 and TRBJ2-3, the full variable domain reads DTGVSQNPRHKITKRGQNVTFRCDPISEHNRLYWYRQTLGQGPEFLTYFQNEAQLEKSRLLSDRFSAERPKGSFSTLEIQRTEQGDSAMYLCASSLGASGGSTDTQYFGPGTRLTVL.

The table lists this clone with a few counts. This chain uses TRBV2 with TRBJ2-7; TRBD2 might be the D (6 bases). Trimming cost V 3 bases and J 5 bases, with 14 bases left between them. CDR3 size: 14 residues. The germline CDR1 and CDR2 sequences are SNHLY and FYNNEI. The CDR3 nucleotides are TGTGCCAGCAGTGAGGGGCGGGGTGCCCACGAGCAGTACTTC. Its translation is CASSEGRGAHEQYF. Complete variable domain (other parts from reference TRBV2 and TRBJ2-7): EPEVTQTPSHQVTQMGQEVILRCVPISNHLYFYWYRQILGQKVEFLVSFYNNEISEKSEIFDDQFSVERPDGSNFTLKIRSTKLEDSAMYFCASSEGRGAHEQYFGPGTRLTVT.

V is TRBV9 and J is TRBJ2-3; possibly TRBD2 for D (5 bases). The CDR3 extends over 15 amino acids. From germline, CDR1 is SGDLS and CDR2 YYNGEE. Trimming pared 1 base from V and 2 bases from J, leaving 11 bases between. CDR3 DNA sequence: TGTGCCAGCAGCGTATGGAGCGGCCACACAGATACGCAGTATTTT. Translation: CASSVWSGHTDTQYF.

The gene calls are TRBV4-1 and TRBJ1-2, with 12 bases identical to TRBD1. Germline trimming cut 0 bases from V and 7 bases from J; bases unmatched to any gene: 6. Germline CDR1 MGHRA, CDR2 YSYEKL. This CDR3 comprises 16 residues. CDR3 nucleotide sequence: TGCGCCAGCAGCCAAGATCGGGACAGGGGGCGGAGTGGCTACACCTTC. Encoded protein: CASSQDRDRGRSGYTF.

This clone appeared once. The chain joins TRBV19 to TRBJ1-1, with D unclear. Germline V gene data show CDR1 as LNHDA and CDR2 as SQIVND (reference sequence). Trimming took 5 bases from V and 1 from J, leaving 11 bases between them. The CDR3 spans 14 residues. CDR3 region: CASSYRRGNTEAFF. CDR3 nucleotides: TGTGCCAGTAGTTACCGCCGGGGGAACACTGAAGCTTTCTTT.